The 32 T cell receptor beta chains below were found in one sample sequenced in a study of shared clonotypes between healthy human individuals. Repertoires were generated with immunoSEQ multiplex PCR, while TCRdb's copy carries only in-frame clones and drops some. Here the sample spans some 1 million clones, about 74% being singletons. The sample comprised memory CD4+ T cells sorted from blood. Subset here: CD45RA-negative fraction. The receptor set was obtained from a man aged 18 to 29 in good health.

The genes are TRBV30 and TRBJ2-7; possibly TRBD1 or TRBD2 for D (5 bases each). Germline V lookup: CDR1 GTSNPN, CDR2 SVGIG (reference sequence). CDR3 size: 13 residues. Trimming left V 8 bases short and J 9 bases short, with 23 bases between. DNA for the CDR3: TGTGCCCAGCGACAGCAGGACTCGGCTGGGCAGTACTTC. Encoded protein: CAQRQQDSAGQYF.

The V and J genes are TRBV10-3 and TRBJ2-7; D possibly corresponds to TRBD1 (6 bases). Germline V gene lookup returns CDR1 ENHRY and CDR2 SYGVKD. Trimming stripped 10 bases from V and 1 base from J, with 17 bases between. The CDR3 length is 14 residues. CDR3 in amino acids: CASARDTTSYEQYF. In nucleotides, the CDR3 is TGTGCCAGCGCCCGGGACACGACTTCCTACGAGCAGTACTTC.

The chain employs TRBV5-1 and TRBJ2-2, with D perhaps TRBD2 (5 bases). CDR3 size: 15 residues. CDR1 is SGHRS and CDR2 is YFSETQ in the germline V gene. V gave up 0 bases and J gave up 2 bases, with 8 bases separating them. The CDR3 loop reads CASSLDPGNTGELFF. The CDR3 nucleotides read TGCGCCAGCAGCTTGGATCCGGGAAACACCGGGGAGCTGTTTTTT.

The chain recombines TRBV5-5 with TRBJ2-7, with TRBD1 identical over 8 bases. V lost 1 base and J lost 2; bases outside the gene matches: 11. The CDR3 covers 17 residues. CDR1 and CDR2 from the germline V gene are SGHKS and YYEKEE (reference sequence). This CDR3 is CASSLFGWTGSTYEQYF. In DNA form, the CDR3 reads TGTGCCAGCAGCTTGTTCGGGTGGACAGGGAGTACCTACGAGCAGTACTTC.

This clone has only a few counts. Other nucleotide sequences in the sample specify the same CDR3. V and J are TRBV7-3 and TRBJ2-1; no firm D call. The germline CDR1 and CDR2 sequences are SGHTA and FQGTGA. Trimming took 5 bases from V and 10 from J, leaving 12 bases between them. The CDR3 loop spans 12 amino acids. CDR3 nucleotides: TGTGCCAGCAGCCTCTCTCTGGGAGAGCAGTTCTTC. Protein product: CASSLSLGEQFF.

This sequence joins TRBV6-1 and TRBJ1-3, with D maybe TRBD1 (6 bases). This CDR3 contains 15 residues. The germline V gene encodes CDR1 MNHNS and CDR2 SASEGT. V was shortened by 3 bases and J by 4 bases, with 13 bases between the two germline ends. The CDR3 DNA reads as TGTGCCAGCAGTGAGCAGGGGAGAGCAGGAAACACCATATATTTT. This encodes CASSEQGRAGNTIYF.

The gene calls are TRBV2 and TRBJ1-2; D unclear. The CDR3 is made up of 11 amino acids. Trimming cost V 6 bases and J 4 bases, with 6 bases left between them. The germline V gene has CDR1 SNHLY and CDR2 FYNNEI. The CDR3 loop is CASRSVYGYTF. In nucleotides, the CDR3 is TGTGCCAGCAGGTCCGTCTATGGCTACACCTTC.

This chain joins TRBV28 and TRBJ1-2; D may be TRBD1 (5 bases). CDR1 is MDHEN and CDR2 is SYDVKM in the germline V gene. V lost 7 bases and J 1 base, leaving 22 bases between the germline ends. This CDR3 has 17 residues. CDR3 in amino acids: CASTLRQSPRGNYGYTF. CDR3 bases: TGTGCCAGCACCTTGCGACAGTCCCCCCGGGGTAACTATGGCTACACCTTC.

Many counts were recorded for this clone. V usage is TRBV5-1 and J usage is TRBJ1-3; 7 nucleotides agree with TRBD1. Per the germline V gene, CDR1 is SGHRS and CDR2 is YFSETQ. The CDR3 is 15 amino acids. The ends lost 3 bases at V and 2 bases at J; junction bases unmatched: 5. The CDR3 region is CASSSDGTAGNTIYF. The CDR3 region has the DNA TGCGCCAGCAGCTCGGACGGGACAGCTGGAAACACCATATATTTT.

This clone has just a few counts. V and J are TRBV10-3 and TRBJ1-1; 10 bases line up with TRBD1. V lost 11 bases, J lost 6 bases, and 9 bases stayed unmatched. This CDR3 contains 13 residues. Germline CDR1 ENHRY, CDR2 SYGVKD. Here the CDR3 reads CASYDRGRAEAFF. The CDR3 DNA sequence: TGTGCCTCGTACGACAGGGGGCGGGCTGAAGCTTTCTTT.

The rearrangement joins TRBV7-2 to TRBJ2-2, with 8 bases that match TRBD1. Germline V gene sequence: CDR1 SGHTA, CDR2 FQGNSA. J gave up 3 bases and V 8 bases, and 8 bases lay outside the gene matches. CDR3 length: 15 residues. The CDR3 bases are TGTGCCAGCCGAACCCCAGGGGGCGACACCGGGGAGCTGTTTTTT. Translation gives CASRTPGGDTGELFF.

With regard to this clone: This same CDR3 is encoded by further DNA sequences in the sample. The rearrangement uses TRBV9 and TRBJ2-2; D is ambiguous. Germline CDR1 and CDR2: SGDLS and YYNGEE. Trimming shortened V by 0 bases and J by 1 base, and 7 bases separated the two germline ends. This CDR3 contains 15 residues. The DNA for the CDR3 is TGTGCCAGCAGCGTAGGGCCCGGGAACACCGGGGAGCTGTTTTTT. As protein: CASSVGPGNTGELFF. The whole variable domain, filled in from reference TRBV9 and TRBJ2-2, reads DSGVTQTPKHLITATGQRVTLRCSPRSGDLSVYWYQQSLDQGLQFLIQYYNGEERAKGNILERFSAQQFPDLHSELNLSSLELGDSALYFCASSVGPGNTGELFFGEGSRLTVL.

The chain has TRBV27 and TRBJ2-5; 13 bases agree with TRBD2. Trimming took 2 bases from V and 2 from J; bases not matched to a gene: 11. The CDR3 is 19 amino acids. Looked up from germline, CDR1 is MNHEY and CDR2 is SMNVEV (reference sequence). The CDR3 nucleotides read TGTGCCAGCAGTTTAAGACTAGCGGGAGGTGGTCGGAAACAAGAGACCCAGTACTTC. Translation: CASSLRLAGGGRKQETQYF.

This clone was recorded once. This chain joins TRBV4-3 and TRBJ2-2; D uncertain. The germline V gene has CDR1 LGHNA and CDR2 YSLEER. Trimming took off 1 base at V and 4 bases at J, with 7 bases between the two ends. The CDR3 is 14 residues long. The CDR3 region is CASSQGEITGELFF. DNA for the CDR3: TGCGCCAGCAGCCAAGGAGAGATCACCGGGGAGCTGTTTTTT.

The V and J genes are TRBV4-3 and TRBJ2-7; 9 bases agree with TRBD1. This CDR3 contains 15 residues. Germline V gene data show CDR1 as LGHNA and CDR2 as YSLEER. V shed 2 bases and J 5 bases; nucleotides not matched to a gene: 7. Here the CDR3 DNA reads TGCGCCAGCAGCCAACGTACAGGGGGCAGCGACGAGCAGTACTTC. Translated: CASSQRTGGSDEQYF.

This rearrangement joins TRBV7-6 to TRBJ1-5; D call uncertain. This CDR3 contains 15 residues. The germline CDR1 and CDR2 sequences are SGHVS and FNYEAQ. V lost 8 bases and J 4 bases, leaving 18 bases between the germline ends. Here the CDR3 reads CASAVGPILNQPQHF. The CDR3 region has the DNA TGTGCCAGCGCTGTAGGGCCGATACTGAATCAGCCCCAGCATTTT.

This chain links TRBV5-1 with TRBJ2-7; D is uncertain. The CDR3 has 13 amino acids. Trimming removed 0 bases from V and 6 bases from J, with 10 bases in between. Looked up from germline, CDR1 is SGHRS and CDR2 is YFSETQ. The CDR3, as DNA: TGCGCCAGCAGCTTGGAAGGAATCGCCGAGCAGTACTTC. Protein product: CASSLEGIAEQYF.

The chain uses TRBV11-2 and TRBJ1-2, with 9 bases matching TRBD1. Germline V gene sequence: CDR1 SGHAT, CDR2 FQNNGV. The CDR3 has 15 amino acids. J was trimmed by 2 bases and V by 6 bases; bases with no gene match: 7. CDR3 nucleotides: TGTGCCAGCAGTTCACCCGGGACAGGGAACTATGGCTACACCTTC. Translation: CASSSPGTGNYGYTF. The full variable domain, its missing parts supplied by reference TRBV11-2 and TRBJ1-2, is EAGVAQSPRYKIIEKRQSVAFWCNPISGHATLYWYQQILGQGPKLLIQFQNNGVVDDSQLPKDRFSAERLKGVDSTLKIQPAKLEDSAVYLCASSSPGTGNYGYTFGSGTRLTVV.

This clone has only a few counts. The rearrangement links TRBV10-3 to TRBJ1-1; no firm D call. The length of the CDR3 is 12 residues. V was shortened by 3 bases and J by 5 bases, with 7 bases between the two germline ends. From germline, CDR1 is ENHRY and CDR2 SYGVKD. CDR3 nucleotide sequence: TGTGCCATCAGTGATGGGCTGACTGAAGCTTTCTTT. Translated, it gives CAISDGLTEAFF.

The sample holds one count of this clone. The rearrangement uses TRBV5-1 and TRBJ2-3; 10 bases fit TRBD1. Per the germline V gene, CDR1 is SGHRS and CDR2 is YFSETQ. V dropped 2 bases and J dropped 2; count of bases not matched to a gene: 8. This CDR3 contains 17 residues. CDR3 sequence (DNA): TGCGCCAGCAGCTTAGGGACAGGGGCCCGTATCACAGATACGCAGTATTTT. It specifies CASSLGTGARITDTQYF.

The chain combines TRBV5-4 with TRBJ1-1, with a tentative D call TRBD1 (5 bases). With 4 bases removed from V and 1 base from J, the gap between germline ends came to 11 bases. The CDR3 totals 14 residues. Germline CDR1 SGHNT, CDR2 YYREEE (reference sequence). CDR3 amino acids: CASSRGRENTEAFF. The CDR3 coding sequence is TGTGCCAGCAGCAGGGGACGGGAGAACACTGAAGCTTTCTTT.

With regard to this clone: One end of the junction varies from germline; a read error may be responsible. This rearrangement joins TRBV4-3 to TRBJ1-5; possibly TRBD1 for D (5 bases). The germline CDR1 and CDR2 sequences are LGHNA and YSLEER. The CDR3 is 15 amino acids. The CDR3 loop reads CTSSQDGWEGQPQHF. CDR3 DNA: TGCACCAGCAGCCAAGATGGTTGGGAGGGGCAGCCCCAGCATTTT.

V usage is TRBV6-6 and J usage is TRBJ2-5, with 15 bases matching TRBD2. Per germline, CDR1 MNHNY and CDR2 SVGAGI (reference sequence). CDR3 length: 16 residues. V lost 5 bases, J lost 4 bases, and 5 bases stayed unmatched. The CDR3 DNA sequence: TGTGCCAGCAGTGGACTAGCGGGGGGGAGTCGAGAGACCCAGTACTTC. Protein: CASSGLAGGSRETQYF.

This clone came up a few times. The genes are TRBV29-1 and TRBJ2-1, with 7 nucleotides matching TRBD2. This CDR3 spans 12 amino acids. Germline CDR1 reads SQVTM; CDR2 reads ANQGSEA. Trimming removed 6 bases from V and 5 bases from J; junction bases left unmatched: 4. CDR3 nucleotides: TGCAGCGTGGGGAGGGCCCACAATGAGCAGTTCTTC. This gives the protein CSVGRAHNEQFF.

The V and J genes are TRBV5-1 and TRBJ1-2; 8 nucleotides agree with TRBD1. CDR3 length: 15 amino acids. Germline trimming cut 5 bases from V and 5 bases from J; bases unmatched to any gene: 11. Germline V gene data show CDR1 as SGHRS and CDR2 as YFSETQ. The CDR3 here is CASSRSSGGAYGYTF. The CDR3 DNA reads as TGCGCCAGCAGTCGATCCTCAGGGGGCGCTTATGGCTACACCTTC.

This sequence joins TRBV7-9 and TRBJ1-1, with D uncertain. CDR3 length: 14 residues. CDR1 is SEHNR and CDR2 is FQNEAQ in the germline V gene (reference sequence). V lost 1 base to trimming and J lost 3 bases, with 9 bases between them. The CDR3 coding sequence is TGTGCCAGCAGCTTAGTTGTCAGCCACACTGAAGCTTTCTTT. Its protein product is CASSLVVSHTEAFF. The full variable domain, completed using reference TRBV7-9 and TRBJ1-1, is DTGVSQNPRHKITKRGQNVTFRCDPISEHNRLYWYRQTLGQGPEFLTYFQNEAQLEKSRLLSDRFSAERPKGSFSTLEIQRTEQGDSAMYLCASSLVVSHTEAFFGQGTRLTVV.

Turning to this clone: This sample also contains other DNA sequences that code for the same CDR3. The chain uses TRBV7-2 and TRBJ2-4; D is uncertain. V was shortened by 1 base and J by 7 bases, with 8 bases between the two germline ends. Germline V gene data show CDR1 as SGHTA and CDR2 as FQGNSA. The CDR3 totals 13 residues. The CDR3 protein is CASSLGEENIQYF. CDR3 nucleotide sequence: TGTGCCAGCAGCTTAGGTGAGGAGAACATTCAGTACTTC. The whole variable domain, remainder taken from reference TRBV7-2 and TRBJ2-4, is GAGVSQSPSNKVTEKGKDVELRCDPISGHTALYWYRQSLGQGLEFLIYFQGNSAPDKSGLPSDRFSAERTGGSVSTLTIQRTQQEDSAVYLCASSLGEENIQYFGAGTRLSVL.

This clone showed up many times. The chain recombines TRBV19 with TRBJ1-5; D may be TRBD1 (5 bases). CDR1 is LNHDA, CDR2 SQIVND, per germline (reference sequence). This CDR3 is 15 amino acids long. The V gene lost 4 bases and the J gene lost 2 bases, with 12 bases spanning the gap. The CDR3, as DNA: TGTGCCAGTAGTACGGGGGGACGGCGCAATCAGCCCCAGCATTTT. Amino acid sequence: CASSTGGRRNQPQHF.

The CDR3 nucleotides are TGTGCCAGCAGAAGCAGGGGGCGCGAACAGCCCCAGCATTTT. It codes for CASRSRGREQPQHF. The gene calls are TRBV7-8 and TRBJ1-5, with 8 bases fitting TRBD1. The junction had 8 bases not matched to a gene; V was cut back by 6 bases and J by 7 bases. Germline V gene data show CDR1 as SGHVS and CDR2 as FQNEAQ. The CDR3 spans 14 residues.

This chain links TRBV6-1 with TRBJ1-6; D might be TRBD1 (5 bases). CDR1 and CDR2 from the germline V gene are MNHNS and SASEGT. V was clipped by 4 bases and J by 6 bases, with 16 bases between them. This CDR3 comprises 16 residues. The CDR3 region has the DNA TGTGCCAGCAGTGGAAGACAGAATCAGGGTAATTCACCCCTCCACTTT. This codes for CASSGRQNQGNSPLHF.

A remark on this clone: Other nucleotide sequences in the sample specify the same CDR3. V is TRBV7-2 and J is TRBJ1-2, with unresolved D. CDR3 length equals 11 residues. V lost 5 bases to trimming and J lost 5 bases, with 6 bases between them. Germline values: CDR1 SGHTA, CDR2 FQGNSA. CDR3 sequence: CASSRRYGYTF. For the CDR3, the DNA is TGTGCCAGCAGCCGACGGTATGGCTACACCTTC.

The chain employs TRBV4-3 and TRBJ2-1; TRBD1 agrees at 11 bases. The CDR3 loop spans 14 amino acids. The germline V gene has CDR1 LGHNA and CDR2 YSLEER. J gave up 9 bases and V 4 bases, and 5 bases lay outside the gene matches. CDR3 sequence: CASSRDRGLGEQFF. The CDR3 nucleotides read TGCGCCAGCAGCCGGGACAGGGGGTTGGGTGAGCAGTTCTTC.